Following are 23 T cell receptor beta chains from one sample sequenced in a study of lymphopenia after photon versus proton radiotherapy. Measured with immunoSEQ multiplex PCR; TCRdb has only the in-frame clones, and not every one. The sample has under 30,000 clones; about 88% are singletons. This material consisted of peripheral blood, taken from a patient treated with photon-based radiotherapy. These receptors were taken from a woman aged 45-59 years with cholangiocarcinoma.

This CDR3 reads CASSFASSYEQYF. The DNA of the CDR3 is TGTGCCAGCAGTTTTGCGAGCTCCTACGAGCAGTACTTC. V and J are TRBV27 and TRBJ2-7; no clear D. CDR1 is MNHEY and CDR2 is SMNVEV in the germline V gene (reference sequence). The CDR3 is 13 residues long. Trimming took off 3 bases at V and 0 bases at J, with 6 bases between the two ends.

The rearrangement uses TRBV14 and TRBJ2-2; D is perhaps TRBD1 (5 bases). CDR1 and CDR2 (germline): SGHDN, FVKESK. CDR3 size: 17 residues. Trimming removed 3 bases at V and 5 bases at J, with 19 bases between. CDR3 sequence (DNA): TGTGCCAGCAGCCAGGCAGGGCAACGTCCGCTGACCGGGGAGCTGTTTTTT. Amino acid sequence: CASSQAGQRPLTGELFF.

The CDR3 DNA reads TGCGCCAGCAACCGGGACAGGTCCTACGAGCAGTACTTC. Translated: CASNRDRSYEQYF. V usage is TRBV5-1 and J usage is TRBJ2-7; 8 bases align to TRBD1. The ends lost 6 bases at V and 1 base at J; junction bases unmatched: 3. This CDR3 contains 13 residues. Germline V gives CDR1 SGHRS, CDR2 YFSETQ.

The chain carries TRBV2 and TRBJ2-1; no clear D gene. The germline V gene has CDR1 SNHLY and CDR2 FYNNEI. The V gene lost 4 bases and the J gene lost 9 bases, with 7 bases spanning the gap. This CDR3 region has 11 residues. In DNA form, the CDR3 reads TGTGCCAGCAGTGCGTGGGGTGAGCAGTTCTTC. Its translation is CASSAWGEQFF. The complete variable domain, with remaining parts taken from reference TRBV2 and TRBJ2-1, reads EPEVTQTPSHQVTQMGQEVILRCVPISNHLYFYWYRQILGQKVEFLVSFYNNEISEKSEIFDDQFSVERPDGSNFTLKIRSTKLEDSAMYFCASSAWGEQFFGPGTRLTVL.

DNA of the CDR3: TGCGCCAGCAGCCCAACCGGGACAGACTCCTACGAGCAGTACTTC. This encodes CASSPTGTDSYEQYF. V usage is TRBV5-1 and J usage is TRBJ2-7; 7 bases are a match to TRBD1. Germline loops: CDR1 SGHRS, CDR2 YFSETQ. Unmatched junction bases numbered 7, after V lost 4 bases and J lost 0 bases. The CDR3 runs to 15 residues.

The J gene is TRBJ1-5, the V gene TRBV6-5, with a weak D call TRBD1 (6 bases). The germline gives CDR1 MNHEY, CDR2 SVGAGI. The CDR3 consists of 15 residues. Trimming removed 6 bases at V and 4 bases at J, with 16 bases between. DNA for the CDR3: TGTGCCAGCAGGCCAACAGGGAAGAAGAATCAGCCCCAGCATTTT. Encoded protein: CASRPTGKKNQPQHF.

The chain recombines TRBV7-8 with TRBJ1-4, with unresolved D. Per germline, CDR1 SGHVS and CDR2 FQNEAQ. This CDR3 contains 14 residues. The V and J ends lost 5 bases and 10 bases respectively, with 17 bases between them. The CDR3: CASSPQPLRGKLFF. CDR3 in DNA: TGTGCCAGCAGCCCTCAACCCCTACGGGGAAAACTGTTTTTT.

This clone was observed once. This sequence joins TRBV11-2 and TRBJ2-5; D is unclear. Deletions cut 6 bases from V and 3 bases from J, with 11 bases between. The CDR3 covers 13 residues. CDR1 and CDR2 (germline): SGHAT, FQNNGV. The CDR3 region has the DNA TGTGCCAGCAGTTTAACGATGGAAGAGACCCAGTACTTC. The encoded protein is CASSLTMEETQYF.

The chain recombines TRBV4-1 with TRBJ2-5; possible D gene TRBD2, 5 bases. The germline gives CDR1 MGHRA, CDR2 YSYEKL. The CDR3 sequence is 17 residues long. Between the trimmed V and J ends, which lost 0 bases and 4 bases, there was a span of 18 bases. CDR3 sequence: CASSQETFSPGSETQYF. The CDR3 nucleotides are TGCGCCAGCAGCCAAGAAACTTTTTCCCCGGGGTCAGAGACCCAGTACTTC.

The V call is TRBV14, the J call TRBJ2-7; D call uncertain. Trimming pared 0 bases from V and 9 bases from J, leaving 18 bases between. This CDR3 has 15 residues. CDR1 and CDR2 (germline): SGHDN, FVKESK. CDR3 coding DNA: TGTGCCAGCAGCCAAGATTTGGCCACCCGAAGGCTGCAGTACTTC. Translation gives CASSQDLATRRLQYF.

The gene calls are TRBV19 and TRBJ1-5, with 8 bases fitting TRBD1. Germline trimming cut 6 bases from V and 4 bases from J; bases unmatched to any gene: 8. This CDR3 spans 15 amino acids. Germline V gene data show CDR1 as LNHDA and CDR2 as SQIVND (reference sequence). The CDR3 sequence is CASRGGQARNQPQHF. CDR3 nucleotide sequence: TGTGCCAGTAGGGGGGGACAGGCCCGTAATCAGCCCCAGCATTTT.

The rearrangement links TRBV6-5 to TRBJ1-2; D ambiguous. Trimming stripped 0 bases from V and 2 bases from J, with 10 bases between. Germline V CDR1 and CDR2: MNHEY, SVGAGI. CDR3 length: 15 residues. The DNA for the CDR3 is TGTGCCAGCAGTTACTCACGTACACGAAACTATGGCTACACCTTC. This translates into CASSYSRTRNYGYTF.

There are a few counts of this clone. The J gene is TRBJ1-2, the V gene TRBV5-6, with 7 bases lining up with TRBD1. There are 17 residues in the CDR3. Losses at the gene ends were 2 bases for V and 5 bases for J; bases not matched to a gene: 15. Germline CDR1 SGHDT, CDR2 YYEEEE. The CDR3 loop reads CASSFPPPTGERYGYTF. In nucleotides, the CDR3 is TGTGCCAGCAGCTTCCCCCCCCCAACAGGGGAGCGGTATGGCTACACCTTC. The full variable domain, its missing parts supplied by reference TRBV5-6 and TRBJ1-2, is DAGVTQSPTHLIKTRGQQVTLRCSPKSGHDTVSWYQQALGQGPQFIFQYYEEEERQRGNFPDRFSGHQFPNYSSELNVNALLLGDSALYLCASSFPPPTGERYGYTFGSGTRLTVV.

The chain recombines TRBV6-1 with TRBJ2-1, with TRBD2 matching over 7 bases. J was trimmed by 1 base and V by 0 bases; bases with no gene match: 6. This CDR3 spans 17 amino acids. Germline values: CDR1 MNHNS, CDR2 SASEGT. The CDR3 here is CASSEALERGSYNEQFF. CDR3 DNA: TGTGCCAGCAGTGAAGCGCTTGAGCGGGGTTCCTACAATGAGCAGTTCTTC.

The chain carries TRBV13 and TRBJ1-1; a weak D match, TRBD1 (6 bases). V was pared by 5 bases and J by 4 bases, with 17 bases between. Germline CDR1 and CDR2: PRHDT and FYEKMQ (reference sequence). The CDR3 loop spans 15 amino acids. The CDR3 DNA reads TGTGCCAGCAGCCCGGGACCAGGGGCAGTCACTGAAGCTTTCTTT. This gives the protein CASSPGPGAVTEAFF.

V gene TRBV7-2 combines with J gene TRBJ1-2; a possible D gene is TRBD1 (5 bases). From germline, CDR1 is SGHTA and CDR2 FQGNSA. There are 13 residues in the CDR3. The V gene lost 8 bases and the J gene lost 6 bases, with 16 bases spanning the gap. The CDR3 sequence is CASSIGQGDGYTF. Written as DNA, the CDR3 is TGTGCCAGCTCGATTGGGCAGGGCGATGGCTACACCTTC. The complete variable domain, with remaining parts taken from reference TRBV7-2 and TRBJ1-2, reads GAGVSQSPSNKVTEKGKDVELRCDPISGHTALYWYRQSLGQGLEFLIYFQGNSAPDKSGLPSDRFSAERTGGSVSTLTIQRTQQEDSAVYLCASSIGQGDGYTFGSGTRLTVV.

This clone is a singleton in its sample. Relative to the germline gene, one junction end is altered; a read error may explain this. The chain carries TRBV11-2 and TRBJ1-1; a possible D gene is TRBD1 (5 bases). This CDR3 has 14 residues. Germline CDR1 reads SGHAT; CDR2 reads FQNNGV. The CDR3 region has the DNA TGTGCCAGCATCCAACCCTTGGGGCTAGCCCACCTTGGCTTT. It is translated as CASIQPLGLAHLGF.

The chain combines TRBV10-1 with TRBJ1-5; D is uncertain. Trimming took 0 bases from V and 5 from J, leaving 5 bases between them. Germline V CDR1 and CDR2: WNHNN, SYGVQD (reference sequence). This CDR3 spans 13 amino acids. CDR3 region: CASSESTYQPQHF. The CDR3 coding sequence is TGCGCCAGCAGTGAGTCTACCTATCAGCCCCAGCATTTT.

In this sample, this clone turned up once. The chain has TRBV4-2 and TRBJ1-3; no definite D call. The ends were cut back, 1 base at V and 2 bases at J, with 12 bases in the middle. The CDR3 runs 16 residues. Germline lookup yields CDR1 LGHNA and CDR2 YNFKEQ. Here the CDR3 reads CASSQAIFGAGNTIYF. The CDR3 DNA reads TGTGCCAGCAGCCAAGCTATCTTCGGGGCTGGAAACACCATATATTTT.

The gene calls are TRBV19 and TRBJ2-7, with 9 bases identical to TRBD1. V lost 2 bases, J lost 5 bases, and 4 bases stayed unmatched. Per germline, CDR1 LNHDA and CDR2 SQIVND (reference sequence). The CDR3 extends over 14 amino acids. Here the CDR3 DNA reads TGTGCCAGTAGTATAACAGGGGGCCGACACGAGCAGTACTTC. Translated, it gives CASSITGGRHEQYF.

This chain joins TRBV15 and TRBJ1-6; D gene uncertain. This CDR3 spans 15 amino acids. V was clipped by 3 bases and J by 5 bases, with 11 bases between them. Germline-derived CDR1 and CDR2 are LNHNV and YYDKDF (reference sequence). CDR3 coding DNA: TGTGCCACCAGCAGGCGGGCACTGAATAATTCACCCCTCCACTTT. Translation: CATSRRALNNSPLHF. Combining the CDR3 with reference TRBV15 and TRBJ1-6 gives the whole variable domain DAMVIQNPRYQVTQFGKPVTLSCSQTLNHNVMYWYQQKSSQAPKLLFHYYDKDFNNEADTPDNFQSRRPNTSFCFLDIRSPGLGDTAMYLCATSRRALNNSPLHFGNGTRLTVT.

This clone has only a few counts. The CDR3 nucleotides are TGTGCCAGCAGCCCAGACAGGGTTATGTCACCCCTCCACTTT. It specifies CASSPDRVMSPLHF. This chain links TRBV6-5 with TRBJ1-6; the match to TRBD1 covers 7 bases. Germline trimming cut 6 bases from V and 10 bases from J; bases unmatched to any gene: 9. The CDR3 is 14 amino acids. The germline V gene encodes CDR1 MNHEY and CDR2 SVGAGI.

CDR3 residues: CASSSPRLGHKNTEAFF. CDR3 nucleotides: TGTGCCAGCAGCTCTCCAAGGCTGGGACATAAGAACACTGAAGCTTTCTTT. The chain has TRBV7-9 and TRBJ1-1; D is possibly TRBD1 (6 bases). Deletions cut 4 bases from V and 1 base from J, with 19 bases between. The germline gives CDR1 SEHNR, CDR2 FQNEAQ (reference sequence). CDR3 length: 17 amino acids.